These 5 T cell receptor beta chains share one sample of origin, sequenced in a study of cytomegalovirus exposure and HLA in healthy donors. Both 60 Vbeta primers and 13 Jbeta primers went into the PCR. Measured with immunoSEQ multiplex PCR; TCRdb has only the in-frame clones, and not every one. The sample comprises roughly 180,000 clones, just over 75% of which are singletons, and roughly 1.4% rests with the top ten. Sample: PBMCs. These receptors originate from a man between 18 and 29 years old in good health and CMV-seronegative.

The rearrangement joins TRBV14 to TRBJ2-1; TRBD2 might be the D (5 bases). CDR1 SGHDN and CDR2 FVKESK come from the germline V gene. The CDR3 contains 13 residues. Trimming left V 1 base short and J 12 bases short, with 13 bases between. The CDR3 here is CASSQGVTGMQFF. The CDR3 DNA follows: TGTGCCAGCAGCCAAGGGGTAACGGGGATGCAGTTCTTC.

The V call is TRBV27, the J call TRBJ2-7; TRBD1 might be the D (7 bases). CDR1 and CDR2 from the germline V gene are MNHEY and SMNVEV (reference sequence). This CDR3 is 16 amino acids long. Trimming removed 4 bases at V and 3 bases at J, with 19 bases between. The CDR3 DNA reads as TGTGCCAGCAGTTCACCCTCCCAGGGGGGTGGCTACGAGCAGTACTTC. Protein product: CASSSPSQGGGYEQYF.

V usage is TRBV29-1 and J usage is TRBJ2-5; 8 bases map to TRBD2. The length of the CDR3 is 13 residues. Unmatched junction bases numbered 7, after V lost 6 bases and J lost 4 bases. Germline lookup yields CDR1 SQVTM and CDR2 ANQGSEA. CDR3 in amino acids: CSVGRGTRETQYF. The DNA for the CDR3 is TGCAGCGTGGGACGTGGGACTAGAGAGACCCAGTACTTC.

This clone has only one observation. This chain connects TRBV7-6 to TRBJ1-2, with TRBD1 matching 9 bases. CDR1 and CDR2 (germline): SGHVS, FNYEAQ. The length of the CDR3 is 16 residues. The V segment lost 5 bases and the J segment 7 bases; nucleotides outside the gene matches: 14. The CDR3 bases are TGTGCCAGCAGCCCCGGGGGACAGGGTTTGGGTGGTGGCTACACCTTC. Translating gives CASSPGGQGLGGGYTF.

This chain joins TRBV6-1 and TRBJ1-1; 8 nucleotides line up with TRBD1. CDR3 length: 15 amino acids. CDR1 is MNHNS, CDR2 SASEGT, per germline. The trim removed 6 bases at V and 9 bases at J, leaving 15 bases unmatched. The CDR3 nucleotides read TGTGCCAGCAGACGGCCGGGACAGGCGGCTAGGCAAGCTTTCTTT. Protein sequence: CASRRPGQAARQAFF.